The rows below give T cell receptor beta chains drawn from one sample of a study of T cell responses to AZD1222 COVID-19 vaccine. The method was immunoSEQ multiplex PCR; TCRdb's version includes in-frame clones alone and lacks a portion of them. This table has 130,000 to 150,000 clones, about 90% appearing once. This sample comprised peripheral blood, obtained on day 0 of AZD1222 vaccination. All receptors derive from an adult in good health. Each CDR3 is given with its conserved first and last residue. The D gene is left open where the match is weak. The listing skips clone size in some rows; elsewhere it reads once, few, many or a size class.

clone_size,v_call,d_call,cdr3_length,j_call,cdr3_aa,cdr3_nt
NA,TRBV29-1,TRBD2,15,TRBJ2-7,CSVDRKAGIPYEQYF,TGCAGCGTTGATAGAAAAGCGGGGATCCCCTACGAGCAGTACTTC
few,TRBV6-2/TRBV6-3,NA,14,TRBJ2-7,CASSYGVASNEQYF,TGTGCCAGCAGTTACGGGGTAGCTTCCAACGAGCAGTACTTC
NA,TRBV28,NA,11,TRBJ1-2,CASATAAGYTF,TGTGCCAGCGCGACGGCAGCGGGCTACACCTTC
few,TRBV6-5,NA,13,TRBJ1-2,CATFRRGDYGYTF,TGTGCCACCTTCCGCCGGGGCGACTATGGCTACACCTTC
NA,TRBV7-3,NA,15,TRBJ2-2,CASSPIQSNTGELFF,TGTGCCAGCAGCCCAATCCAGTCGAACACCGGGGAGCTGTTTTTT
NA,TRBV7-3,NA,13,TRBJ2-6,CASSLAGANVLTF,TGTGCCAGCAGCTTAGCGGGGGCCAACGTCCTGACTTTC
NA,TRBV6-2/TRBV6-3,NA,13,TRBJ1-2,CASSYTSGDGYTF,TGTGCCAGCAGTTACACATCAGGGGATGGCTACACCTTC
NA,TRBV11-3,TRBD2,14,TRBJ2-5,CASSPTSGQETQYF,TGTGCCAGCAGTCCGACTAGCGGACAAGAGACCCAGTACTTC
NA,TRBV7-9,TRBD1,14,TRBJ1-2,CASSAGTGGWGYTF,TGTGCCAGCAGCGCCGGGACAGGGGGTTGGGGCTACACCTTC
NA,TRBV7-3,NA,13,TRBJ1-1,CASSQTVNTEAFF,TGTGCCAGCAGCCAAACAGTGAACACTGAAGCTTTCTTT
NA,TRBV5-1,TRBD2,14,TRBJ2-5,CASSPTPGGETQYF,TGCGCCAGCAGCCCCACCCCGGGAGGAGAGACCCAGTACTTC
once,TRBV19,NA,16,TRBJ1-4,CASQDRPRGLNEKLFF,TGTGCCAGTCAGGACCGCCCTAGGGGTCTTAATGAAAAACTGTTTTTT
NA,TRBV5-5,TRBD1,13,TRBJ1-1,CASSYEGQGVTFF,TGTGCCAGCAGCTACGAGGGACAGGGCGTGACTTTCTTT
NA,TRBV19,NA,13,TRBJ1-6,CASTRAFNSPLHF,TGTGCCAGTACCAGGGCTTTTAATTCACCCCTCCACTTT
NA,TRBV19,TRBD1,13,TRBJ1-5,CASSRDRNQPQHF,TGTGCCAGTAGTCGGGACAGGAATCAGCCCCAGCATTTT
NA,TRBV9,TRBD2,16,TRBJ2-1,CASSFRLGLAGDEQFF,TGTGCCAGCAGCTTTAGACTGGGACTAGCGGGAGATGAGCAGTTCTTC
NA,TRBV1,NA,17,TRBJ1-1,CTSSPPPAQYRVTEAFF,TGCACCAGCAGCCCACCCCCGGCCCAGTATCGGGTCACTGAAGCTTTCTTT